Shown below are 26 T cell receptor beta chains from a single sample sequenced in a study of shared clonotypes between healthy human individuals. Assay used: immunoSEQ multiplex PCR; TCRdb lists only in-frame clones, some missing. The data show roughly 2.2 million clones, with 85% to 95% seen just once and around 0.38% held by the top ten. The sequencing input was naive CD4+ T cells from PBMCs. The subset: CD45RA+ positively selected. These receptors originate from a man between 18 and 29 years old in good health. Some clones in this sample may be carry-over from other donors' samples.

As to this clone: This sample also contains other DNA sequences that code for the same CDR3. The chain joins TRBV7-3 to TRBJ2-7; 7 bases fit TRBD2. CDR3 size: 14 residues. The V and J ends lost 6 bases and 0 bases, in that order; junction bases with no gene match: 5. Germline assignment: CDR1 SGHTA and CDR2 FQGTGA. CDR3 sequence (DNA): TGTGCCAGCAGTCCCCTAGCGGACTCCTACGAGCAGTACTTC. It encodes CASSPLADSYEQYF. The variable domain in full, completed from reference TRBV7-3 and TRBJ2-7, reads GAGVSQTPSNKVTEKGKYVELRCDPISGHTALYWYRQSLGQGPEFLIYFQGTGAADDSGLPNDRFFAVRPEGSVSTLKIQRTERGDSAVYLCASSPLADSYEQYFGPGTRLTVT.

This chain links TRBV5-1 with TRBJ2-2, with D unresolved. The CDR3 is made up of 17 amino acids. V gave up 2 bases and J gave up 1 base, with 15 bases separating them. The germline V gene encodes CDR1 SGHRS and CDR2 YFSETQ. The CDR3 nucleotides are TGCGCCAGCAGCTTAAATCCGACCTCTAAGAACACCGGGGAGCTGTTTTTT. Amino acid sequence: CASSLNPTSKNTGELFF.

Of note for this clone: The identical CDR3 is also encoded by other nucleotide sequences in the sample. The chain employs TRBV5-1 and TRBJ2-5; D possibly corresponds to TRBD2 (5 bases). CDR3 size: 13 residues. Germline V CDR1 and CDR2: SGHRS, YFSETQ. V lost 2 bases and J lost 1, with 6 bases in between. The CDR3: CASSLGLQETQYF. CDR3 DNA sequence: TGCGCCAGCAGCTTAGGACTCCAAGAGACCCAGTACTTC.

This chain uses TRBV10-3 with TRBJ2-5; 9 bases are a match to TRBD1. This CDR3 has 13 residues. The V and J ends lost 10 bases and 4 bases, in that order; junction bases with no gene match: 7. Germline CDR1 and CDR2: ENHRY and SYGVKD. This CDR3 is CANQQGASETQYF. The CDR3, as DNA: TGTGCCAACCAACAGGGGGCATCAGAGACCCAGTACTTC.

In nucleotides, the CDR3 is TGTGCCAGCAGTTACGAGGCGGGGTTCGGTTCCTACGAGCAGTACTTC. Amino acid sequence: CASSYEAGFGSYEQYF. The chain has TRBV6-6 and TRBJ2-7; D may be TRBD2 (6 bases). Between the trimmed V and J ends, which lost 2 bases and 1 base, there was a span of 15 bases. The CDR3 consists of 16 residues. Germline V lookup: CDR1 MNHNY, CDR2 SVGAGI (reference sequence).

As for this clone: Other DNA sequences in this specimen translate into the identical CDR3. The DNA of the CDR3 is TGCGCCAGCAGCTTAGAGCGGGACACAGATACGCAGTATTTT. It is translated as CASSLERDTDTQYF. The J gene is TRBJ2-3, the V gene TRBV5-1; 7 nucleotides match TRBD2. Germline values: CDR1 SGHRS, CDR2 YFSETQ. This CDR3 comprises 14 residues. With V trimmed by 2 bases and J by 2 bases, 2 bases remained unmatched.

The genes are TRBV5-1 and TRBJ1-2, with TRBD1 identical over 8 bases. Losses at the gene ends were 1 base for V and 8 bases for J; bases not matched to a gene: 10. Germline CDR1 reads SGHRS; CDR2 reads YFSETQ. The CDR3 has 15 residues. The CDR3 region has the DNA TGCGCCAGCAGCTTGAGGTCTGGACAGGGTAGAGGCTACACCTTC. Its protein product is CASSLRSGQGRGYTF.

V usage is TRBV29-1 and J usage is TRBJ1-4; possible D gene TRBD1, 5 bases. The CDR3 covers 15 residues. Germline lookup yields CDR1 SQVTM and CDR2 ANQGSEA. V dropped 5 bases and J dropped 12 bases, with 25 bases sitting between them. The CDR3 region has the DNA TGCAGCGTTCGACAGACCGGGACCCCGTGGGGGGAACTGTTTTTT. It specifies CSVRQTGTPWGELFF.

The chain is built from TRBV7-8 and TRBJ2-1; 8 positions match TRBD2. Looked up from germline, CDR1 is SGHVS and CDR2 is FQNEAQ. This CDR3 contains 19 residues. V shed 5 bases and J 0 bases; nucleotides not matched to a gene: 15. In nucleotides, the CDR3 is TGTGCCAGCAGCCCTCTCAGGACTAGCAGCCCGAGCTCCTACAATGAGCAGTTCTTC. Amino acid sequence: CASSPLRTSSPSSYNEQFF.

The CDR3 DNA reads as TGTGCCAGTAGTATTAGGCAAGAGACCCAGTACTTC. It yields the protein CASSIRQETQYF. The chain couples TRBV19 to TRBJ2-5; D remains ambiguous. Trimming removed 3 bases from V and 2 bases from J, with 4 bases in between. CDR1 and CDR2 from the germline V gene are LNHDA and SQIVND (reference sequence). CDR3 size: 12 residues.

This clone was detected only once. The chain couples TRBV7-9 to TRBJ2-6, with 7 bases lining up with TRBD2. The CDR3 length is 11 residues. Germline V gene data show CDR1 as SEHNR and CDR2 as FQNEAQ (reference sequence). V dropped 4 bases and J dropped 15; count of bases not matched to a gene: 3. The CDR3 region has the DNA TGTGCCAGCAGCTCCACGGGGGGCCTGACTTTC. It translates to CASSSTGGLTF.

This clone was seen more than once but under ten times. Distinct nucleotide sequences in the sample also encode this CDR3. The chain joins TRBV29-1 to TRBJ1-1; D remains unclear. V dropped 4 bases and J dropped 4 bases, with 7 bases sitting between them. The CDR3 covers 11 residues. Germline CDR1 is SQVTM and CDR2 is ANQGSEA. This CDR3 reads CSVARTTEAFF. DNA of the CDR3: TGCAGCGTTGCCCGGACCACTGAAGCTTTCTTT.

The gene calls are TRBV4-1 and TRBJ1-4; D is undetermined. In germline, CDR1 is MGHRA, CDR2 YSYEKL. V was trimmed by 3 bases and J by 2 bases, leaving 16 bases between them. CDR3 length: 17 amino acids. The CDR3 protein is CASSQAGFWATNEKLFF. CDR3 in DNA: TGCGCCAGCAGCCAGGCTGGTTTCTGGGCCACTAATGAAAAACTGTTTTTT.

The chain recombines TRBV5-4 with TRBJ2-1; 11 bases match TRBD2. The germline CDR1 and CDR2 sequences are SGHNT and YYREEE (reference sequence). V lost 1 base and J lost 4; bases outside the gene matches: 1. The CDR3 consists of 15 residues. CDR3 in amino acids: CASSLRTSGYNEQFF. Here the CDR3 DNA reads TGTGCCAGCAGCTTGAGGACTAGCGGGTACAATGAGCAGTTCTTC.

This chain connects TRBV5-1 to TRBJ2-6, with TRBD1 matching 7 bases. Germline-derived CDR1 and CDR2 are SGHRS and YFSETQ. The CDR3 is 17 amino acids. V trimming: 5 bases; J trimming: 1 base; junction bases outside the gene matches: 9. The CDR3 nucleotides read TGCGCCAGCAGGAAGGGGGCGGTTAATTCTGGGGCCAACGTCCTGACTTTC. Translating it yields CASRKGAVNSGANVLTF.

This rearrangement joins TRBV7-2 to TRBJ2-2; 8 bases are shared with TRBD2. V shed 5 bases and J 3 bases; nucleotides not matched to a gene: 5. The CDR3 loop spans 15 amino acids. Germline V gives CDR1 SGHTA, CDR2 FQGNSA. Here the CDR3 DNA reads TGTGCCAGCAGCCCTACTAGCGGATACACCGGGGAGCTGTTTTTT. Its protein is CASSPTSGYTGELFF.

The CDR3 here is CASSAPNSSGANVLTF. The CDR3 nucleotides read TGTGCCAGCAGCGCTCCCAACAGCTCTGGGGCCAACGTCCTGACTTTC. The chain combines TRBV9 with TRBJ2-6; D unresolved. The CDR3 is made up of 16 amino acids. Germline V lookup: CDR1 SGDLS, CDR2 YYNGEE. Trimming shortened V by 3 bases and J by 0 bases, and 10 bases separated the two germline ends.

The V call is TRBV29-1, the J call TRBJ2-3, with D possibly being TRBD1 or TRBD2 (5 bases each). CDR1 is SQVTM, CDR2 ANQGSEA, per germline. The germline V and J ends were trimmed by 5 bases and 2 bases, with 14 bases remaining between them. The CDR3 length is 14 residues. DNA for the CDR3: TGCAGCGTTCGAGGGGTGATTAACACAGATACGCAGTATTTT. Its translation is CSVRGVINTDTQYF.

The CDR3 DNA reads TGTGCCAGCAGTTTTACGGGGCAGGGTGTGCCTCAGCCCCAGCATTTT. Translating it yields CASSFTGQGVPQPQHF. The genes are TRBV28 and TRBJ1-5, with a weak D call TRBD1 (5 bases). The V gene lost 3 bases and the J gene lost 6 bases, with 18 bases spanning the gap. The CDR3 covers 16 residues. Germline loops: CDR1 MDHEN, CDR2 SYDVKM. Together with reference TRBV28 and TRBJ1-5, the CDR3 gives the full variable domain: DVKVTQSSRYLVKRTGEKVFLECVQDMDHENMFWYRQDPGLGLRLIYFSYDVKMKEKGDIPEGYSVSREKKERFSLILESASTNQTSMYLCASSFTGQGVPQPQHFGDGTRLSIL.

V gene TRBV18 combines with J gene TRBJ1-1; D unclear. Germline V gives CDR1 KGHSH, CDR2 LQKENI. V was trimmed by 4 bases and J by 3 bases, leaving 9 bases between them. The length of the CDR3 is 13 residues. DNA for the CDR3: TGTGCCAGCTCACTTAGGGAGGACACTGAAGCTTTCTTT. This encodes CASSLREDTEAFF.

V is TRBV29-1 and J is TRBJ1-6; 7 nucleotides line up with TRBD1. V dropped 6 bases and J dropped 2; count of bases not matched to a gene: 4. The CDR3 loop spans 14 amino acids. Germline lookup yields CDR1 SQVTM and CDR2 ANQGSEA. The CDR3 DNA reads TGCAGCGTGAGACAGGGAGCCTATAATTCACCCCTCCACTTT. Protein sequence: CSVRQGAYNSPLHF.

On this clone: This CDR3 is also generated by other DNA sequences in the sample. The CDR3 protein is CASSLEAGSSYEQYF. Written as DNA, the CDR3 is TGCGCCAGCAGCTTGGAGGCAGGGTCCTCCTACGAGCAGTACTTC. The J gene is TRBJ2-7, the V gene TRBV5-1; tentative D call: TRBD1 (5 bases). The CDR3 is made up of 15 amino acids. V was pared by 0 bases and J by 0 bases, with 10 bases between. Per germline, CDR1 SGHRS and CDR2 YFSETQ.

Turning to this clone: This CDR3 is also generated by other DNA sequences in the sample. This sequence joins TRBV9 and TRBJ2-1; 9 positions match TRBD2. Germline assignment: CDR1 SGDLS and CDR2 YYNGEE. The CDR3 extends over 15 amino acids. With V trimmed by 0 bases and J by 4 bases, 2 bases remained unmatched. The CDR3 loop is CASSVASGTYNEQFF. As DNA, the CDR3 is TGTGCCAGCAGCGTAGCTAGCGGGACGTACAATGAGCAGTTCTTC.

The chain has TRBV10-3 and TRBJ2-3; 13 bases map to TRBD2. This CDR3 contains 20 residues. Losses at the gene ends were 2 bases for V and 1 base for J; bases not matched to a gene: 12. Germline values: CDR1 ENHRY, CDR2 SYGVKD. The CDR3 spells CAISEPTGLAGEIGTDTQYF. In DNA, the CDR3 is TGTGCCATCAGTGAGCCAACCGGACTAGCGGGAGAAATTGGCACAGATACGCAGTATTTT.

The chain links TRBV6-1 to TRBJ1-6; TRBD1 might be the D (5 bases). The V end lost 4 bases, the J end lost 10 bases, and 5 bases lay between the germline ends. The CDR3 totals 11 residues. The germline V gene has CDR1 MNHNS and CDR2 SASEGT. The chain's CDR3 is CASSGGSPLHF. As DNA, the CDR3 is TGTGCCAGCAGTGGGGGGTCACCCCTCCACTTT.

The chain is built from TRBV11-2 and TRBJ1-5; D remains ambiguous. From germline, CDR1 is SGHAT and CDR2 FQNNGV. The CDR3 is 14 amino acids. V shed 1 base and J shed 2 bases, with 6 bases lying between them. The CDR3, as DNA: TGTGCCAGCAGCTTAGCAGAAGGCAATCAGCCCCAGCATTTT. Residues: CASSLAEGNQPQHF.